The 30 T cell receptor beta chains below all came from one sample that was sequenced in a study of siplizumab effects on memory and regulatory T cells. Researchers cocultured the mixed lymphocyte reaction cells at 37°C for approximately 6 days. Generated by immunoSEQ multiplex PCR, the TCRdb table keeps only in-frame clones and is missing some. The sample contains roughly 14,000 clones, almost 50% of which appear only once. The antigens of these receptors remain unknown. Specimen: CFSE-low (dividing) CD4+ T cells sorted from an allogeneic mixed lymphocyte reaction. The receptors were sampled from a human donor in good health; the cells came from an allogeneic mixed lymphocyte reaction.

The CDR3 here is CASSFPDRATNYGYTF. Written as DNA, the CDR3 is TGTGCCAGCAGCTTCCCTGACAGGGCAACTAACTATGGCTACACCTTC. The V call is TRBV7-2, the J call TRBJ1-2, with 7 bases identical to TRBD1. The CDR3 is made up of 16 amino acids. Germline loops: CDR1 SGHTA, CDR2 FQGNSA. Losses at the gene ends were 3 bases for V and 0 bases for J; bases not matched to a gene: 7.

By sample fraction, this clone is medium-sized (0.01 to 0.1%). The chain is built from TRBV27 and TRBJ1-2, with D maybe TRBD1 (5 bases). CDR1 and CDR2 from the germline V gene are MNHEY and SMNVEV (reference sequence). The CDR3 runs to 13 residues. V was pared by 3 bases and J by 6 bases, with 11 bases between. The DNA for the CDR3 is TGTGCCAGCAGTTTCAGGCAGGGCCATGGCTACACCTTC. It is translated as CASSFRQGHGYTF.

By its share, this clone is medium-sized. This chain uses TRBV7-8 with TRBJ2-7; TRBD1 matches 9 bases. This CDR3 has 15 amino acids. V lost 0 bases to trimming and J lost 2 bases; unmatched junction nucleotides: 2. Germline V gives CDR1 SGHVS, CDR2 FQNEAQ. This CDR3 reads CASSLAGQGTYEQYF. The CDR3 nucleotides read TGTGCCAGCAGCTTAGCGGGACAGGGTACCTACGAGCAGTACTTC.

This chain joins TRBV5-1 and TRBJ2-1; 12 nucleotides line up with TRBD2. Germline V gene lookup returns CDR1 SGHRS and CDR2 YFSETQ. Losses at the gene ends were 2 bases for V and 7 bases for J; bases not matched to a gene: 7. This CDR3 comprises 16 residues. The CDR3 reads CASSFVRTSGINEQFF. CDR3 nucleotides: TGCGCCAGCAGCTTTGTTCGGACTAGCGGGATAAATGAGCAGTTCTTC.

The rearrangement uses TRBV7-2 and TRBJ1-2; TRBD1 agrees at 7 bases. The V gene's germline CDR1 is SGHTA and CDR2 FQGNSA. The J segment lost 6 bases and the V segment lost 5 bases, leaving 6 bases of the junction unmatched. The CDR3 is 13 residues long. The CDR3 spells CASSPRGGDGYTF. CDR3 DNA sequence: TGTGCCAGCAGCCCCAGGGGGGGAGATGGCTACACCTTC.

The chain links TRBV18 to TRBJ2-1, with D possibly being TRBD1 or TRBD2 (6 bases each). CDR1 is KGHSH and CDR2 is LQKENI in the germline V gene. V was pared by 5 bases and J by 0 bases, with 11 bases between. The CDR3 has 15 amino acids. Written as DNA, the CDR3 is TGTGCCAGCTCAAGGGGGGTGATCTCCTACAATGAGCAGTTCTTC. Translation: CASSRGVISYNEQFF. Together with reference TRBV18 and TRBJ2-1, the CDR3 gives the full variable domain: NAGVMQNPRHLVRRRGQEARLRCSPMKGHSHVYWYRQLPEEGLKFMVYLQKENIIDESGMPKERFSAEFPKEGPSILRIQQVVRGDSAAYFCASSRGVISYNEQFFGPGTRLTVL.

The chain employs TRBV5-1 and TRBJ2-7; 7 bases fit TRBD1. J gave up 2 bases and V 4 bases, and 6 bases lay outside the gene matches. Germline values: CDR1 SGHRS, CDR2 YFSETQ. CDR3 size: 14 residues. This CDR3 is CASSTGDVAYEQYF. In DNA, the CDR3 is TGCGCCAGCAGCACAGGGGACGTAGCCTACGAGCAGTACTTC.

This rearrangement joins TRBV18 to TRBJ2-3, with unresolved D. Per the germline V gene, CDR1 is KGHSH and CDR2 is LQKENI. Between the trimmed V and J ends, which lost 5 bases and 5 bases, there was a span of 11 bases. The CDR3 loop spans 13 amino acids. CDR3 sequence reads: CASSNRRGDTQYF. The DNA for the CDR3 is TGTGCCAGCTCAAACCGACGAGGAGATACGCAGTATTTT.

The rearrangement links TRBV6-5 to TRBJ1-2; TRBD1 agrees at 8 bases. The V segment lost 11 bases and the J segment 8 bases; nucleotides outside the gene matches: 13. The CDR3 extends over 13 amino acids. Germline V CDR1 and CDR2: MNHEY, SVGAGI. Here the CDR3 reads CAAATGVVSGYTF. CDR3 coding DNA: TGTGCCGCGGCGACAGGGGTAGTATCAGGCTACACCTTC.

V is TRBV7-2 and J is TRBJ2-7, with D possibly matching TRBD1 (6 bases). The CDR3 extends over 14 amino acids. V was clipped by 7 bases and J by 6 bases, with 19 bases between them. Germline V lookup: CDR1 SGHTA, CDR2 FQGNSA. Written as DNA, the CDR3 is TGTGCCAGCAATGACATAAACAGGGCTCGCGAGCAGTACTTC. Protein: CASNDINRAREQYF. The full variable domain, with the rest looked up from reference TRBV7-2 and TRBJ2-7, is GAGVSQSPSNKVTEKGKDVELRCDPISGHTALYWYRQSLGQGLEFLIYFQGNSAPDKSGLPSDRFSAERTGGSVSTLTIQRTQQEDSAVYLCASNDINRAREQYFGPGTRLTVT.

Judged by abundance, this clone is medium-sized. CDR3 protein: CASTENRERGYTF. CDR3 sequence (DNA): TGTGCCAGCACAGAAAACAGGGAGCGTGGCTACACCTTC. V is TRBV6-5 and J is TRBJ1-2; possible D gene TRBD1, 6 bases. Germline assignment: CDR1 MNHEY and CDR2 SVGAGI. There are 13 residues in the CDR3. The V end lost 7 bases, the J end lost 7 bases, and 16 bases lay between the germline ends.

This chain links TRBV7-3 with TRBJ2-1; 8 positions match TRBD2. Germline trimming cut 5 bases from V and 2 bases from J; bases unmatched to any gene: 5. Germline V lookup: CDR1 SGHTA, CDR2 FQGTGA. This CDR3 contains 15 residues. CDR3 in amino acids: CASSATSGAYNEQFF. CDR3 coding DNA: TGTGCCAGCAGCGCTACTAGCGGCGCCTACAATGAGCAGTTCTTC.

This chain uses TRBV27 with TRBJ1-1; D gene ambiguous. This CDR3 is 13 amino acids long. Trimming took off 6 bases at V and 4 bases at J, with 12 bases between the two ends. The germline V gene has CDR1 MNHEY and CDR2 SMNVEV (reference sequence). The CDR3 sequence is CASRTRLSTEAFF. In DNA form, the CDR3 reads TGTGCCAGCAGGACCAGACTGAGCACTGAAGCTTTCTTT.

The chain couples TRBV6-1 to TRBJ1-4, with 9 positions matching TRBD1. Germline assignment: CDR1 MNHNS and CDR2 SASEGT. With V trimmed by 7 bases and J by 10 bases, 7 bases remained unmatched. This CDR3 has 13 residues. The CDR3 nucleotides read TGTGCCAGCACCCTTCGACAGGGGGGAAAACTGTTTTTT. The encoded protein is CASTLRQGGKLFF.

V is TRBV7-8 and J is TRBJ2-7; D is perhaps TRBD2 (6 bases). Trimming took 1 base from V and 7 from J, leaving 14 bases between them. Per germline, CDR1 SGHVS and CDR2 FQNEAQ. This CDR3 is 14 amino acids long. The CDR3 protein is CASSLGPRAGEQYF. The CDR3 DNA reads TGTGCCAGCAGCTTAGGTCCCAGGGCGGGGGAGCAGTACTTC.

This rearrangement joins TRBV18 to TRBJ1-1, with 9 bases lining up with TRBD1. After removal of 1 base from V and 5 bases from J, the junction contained 2 bases not matched to a gene. This CDR3 comprises 14 residues. Per the germline V gene, CDR1 is KGHSH and CDR2 is LQKENI. The CDR3 DNA reads as TGTGCCAGCTCACCACTGGGACAGGGTACTGAAGCTTTCTTT. Translated: CASSPLGQGTEAFF.

The CDR3 here is CASSLQPRKYGYTF. Written as DNA, the CDR3 is TGTGCCAGCAGTTTACAACCCCGAAAATATGGCTACACCTTC. V and J are TRBV27 and TRBJ1-2, with unresolved D. CDR1 MNHEY and CDR2 SMNVEV come from the germline V gene (reference sequence). V dropped 2 bases and J dropped 5 bases, with 12 bases sitting between them. The CDR3 is 14 residues long.

The chain is built from TRBV10-3 and TRBJ1-3; D ambiguous. This CDR3 is built from 14 residues. The ends were cut back, 3 bases at V and 0 bases at J, with 6 bases in the middle. Germline CDR1 is ENHRY and CDR2 is SYGVKD. The CDR3 protein is CAISELSSGNTIYF. CDR3 DNA: TGTGCCATCAGTGAATTAAGCTCTGGAAACACCATATATTTT.

The chain links TRBV6-5 to TRBJ1-2; the D gene is possibly TRBD1 (6 bases). Germline CDR1 is MNHEY and CDR2 is SVGAGI. The ends were cut back, 6 bases at V and 1 base at J, with 12 bases in the middle. This CDR3 comprises 14 residues. The CDR3 bases are TGTGCCAGCAGAGCTCAGGGGCGTAACTATGGCTACACCTTC. It is translated as CASRAQGRNYGYTF.

This clone was seen a single time. CDR3 sequence: CASSSSGSTFYGYTF. The CDR3 nucleotides are TGTGCCAGCAGTTCGTCAGGGAGCACATTCTATGGCTACACCTTC. The gene calls are TRBV6-5 and TRBJ1-2, with a possible D match to TRBD1 (5 bases). With 4 bases removed from V and 4 bases from J, the gap between germline ends came to 16 bases. CDR1 is MNHEY, CDR2 SVGAGI, per germline. The CDR3 is 15 residues long.

The chain has TRBV30 and TRBJ2-1, with D uncertain. V was cut by 6 bases and J by 10 bases, with 13 bases left in between. This CDR3 has 11 amino acids. CDR1 GTSNPN and CDR2 SVGIG come from the germline V gene (reference sequence). CDR3 in amino acids: CACNLGWEQFF. DNA of the CDR3: TGTGCCTGCAACCTGGGCTGGGAGCAGTTCTTC.

The chain employs TRBV5-1 and TRBJ2-4; possibly TRBD2 for D (7 bases). The CDR3 contains 13 residues. Looked up from germline, CDR1 is SGHRS and CDR2 is YFSETQ. The V end lost 0 bases, the J end lost 7 bases, and 8 bases lay between the germline ends. CDR3 protein: CASSLEGGNIQYF. In DNA, the CDR3 is TGCGCCAGCAGCTTGGAGGGGGGGAACATTCAGTACTTC.

The CDR3 protein is CASSLPGTEQYF. The CDR3 DNA sequence: TGTGCCAGCAGCTTGCCGGGGACCGAGCAGTACTTC. The rearrangement links TRBV5-4 to TRBJ2-7; perhaps D is TRBD1 or TRBD2 (5 bases each). The V and J ends lost 1 base and 6 bases respectively, with 8 bases between them. Germline V lookup: CDR1 SGHNT, CDR2 YYREEE (reference sequence). The CDR3 has 12 amino acids.

This rearrangement joins TRBV7-8 to TRBJ2-6; D tentatively reads TRBD1 or TRBD2 (6 bases each). The CDR3 sequence is 20 residues long. Per germline, CDR1 SGHVS and CDR2 FQNEAQ. V lost 4 bases and J 0 bases, leaving 22 bases between the germline ends. CDR3 sequence: CASSSNLRGRGYSGANVLTF. Written as DNA, the CDR3 is TGTGCCAGCAGCTCCAACCTCAGGGGACGGGGGTACTCTGGGGCCAACGTCCTGACTTTC.

This CDR3 reads CASSLFSGQGREQYF. The DNA of the CDR3 is TGCGCCAGCAGCTTGTTTTCTGGACAGGGCCGCGAGCAGTACTTC. This rearrangement joins TRBV5-1 to TRBJ2-7; TRBD1 matches at 8 bases. The CDR3 loop spans 15 amino acids. Germline CDR1 reads SGHRS; CDR2 reads YFSETQ. The V gene end was trimmed by 1 base and the J gene end by 6 bases; junction bases not matched to a gene: 9.

This rearrangement joins TRBV19 to TRBJ2-6; D might be TRBD2 (5 bases). Germline CDR1 and CDR2: LNHDA and SQIVND (reference sequence). Trimming removed 7 bases at V and 1 base at J, with 8 bases between. CDR3 size: 14 residues. CDR3 protein: CASTPGSGANVLTF. The CDR3 DNA is TGTGCCAGTACACCGGGGTCTGGGGCCAACGTCCTGACTTTC.

V gene TRBV6-6 combines with J gene TRBJ1-5; D is unresolved. The germline V gene has CDR1 MNHNY and CDR2 SVGAGI (reference sequence). The CDR3 is 16 amino acids. V dropped 2 bases and J dropped 2 bases, with 13 bases sitting between them. CDR3 sequence reads: CASSYGPGIGNQPQHF. For the CDR3, the DNA is TGTGCCAGCAGTTACGGGCCTGGGATAGGCAATCAGCCCCAGCATTTT.

This clone was counted only a few times. This chain links TRBV19 with TRBJ1-5, with D maybe TRBD1 (5 bases). With 6 bases removed from V and 2 bases from J, the gap between germline ends came to 17 bases. The CDR3 extends over 16 amino acids. Germline V gene sequence: CDR1 LNHDA, CDR2 SQIVND (reference sequence). The DNA for the CDR3 is TGTGCCAGTAGAGGGGTCCGGGACGGTGGCAATCAGCCCCAGCATTTT. It specifies CASRGVRDGGNQPQHF.

The chain recombines TRBV18 with TRBJ1-2; D not certain. This CDR3 region has 15 residues. From germline, CDR1 is KGHSH and CDR2 LQKENI. Trimming removed 3 bases from V and 5 bases from J, with 16 bases in between. CDR3 DNA: TGTGCCAGCTCACCCCAGGACCCCTTAATATATGGCTACACCTTC. Protein: CASSPQDPLIYGYTF.

The rearrangement joins TRBV7-9 to TRBJ1-1, with D uncertain. This CDR3 is 13 amino acids long. Deletions cut 1 base from V and 5 bases from J, with 8 bases between. Germline CDR1 is SEHNR and CDR2 is FQNEAQ (reference sequence). CDR3 DNA: TGTGCCAGCAGCTTAGGACCGAGGACTGAAGCTTTCTTT. Amino acids: CASSLGPRTEAFF.